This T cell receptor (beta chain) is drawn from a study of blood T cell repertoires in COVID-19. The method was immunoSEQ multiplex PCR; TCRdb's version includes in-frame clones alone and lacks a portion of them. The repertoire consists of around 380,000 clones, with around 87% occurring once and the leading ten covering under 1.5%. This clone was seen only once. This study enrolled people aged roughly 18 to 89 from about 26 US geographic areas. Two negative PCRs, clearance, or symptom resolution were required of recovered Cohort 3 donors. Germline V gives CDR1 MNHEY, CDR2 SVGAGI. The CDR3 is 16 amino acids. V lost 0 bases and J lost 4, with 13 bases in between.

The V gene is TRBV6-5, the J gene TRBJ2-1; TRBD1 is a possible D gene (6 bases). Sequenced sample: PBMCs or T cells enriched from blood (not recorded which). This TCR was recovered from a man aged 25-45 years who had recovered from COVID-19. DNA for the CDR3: TGTGCCAGCAGTTACTCGCGGGCAGGGGTTTACAATGAGCAGTTCTTC. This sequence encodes CASSYSRAGVYNEQFF.